What follows are 24 T cell receptor beta chains derived from one specimen sequenced in a study of blood T cell repertoires in COVID-19. The protocol was immunoSEQ multiplex PCR, while the TCRdb copy is restricted to in-frame clones and leaves out a portion. In the table there are under 200,000 clones, 60% to 85% of which are singletons. Sequenced input: peripheral blood. These receptors were taken from a man aged 55 to 70 with acute or convalescent COVID-19.

Written as DNA, the CDR3 is TGTGCCAGCACCGAGGACAGGGTATCAGCCGGCTACACCTTC. Translation gives CASTEDRVSAGYTF. The chain uses TRBV28 and TRBJ1-2; 8 nucleotides line up with TRBD1. The V gene end was trimmed by 7 bases and the J gene end by 8 bases; junction bases not matched to a gene: 12. Per the germline V gene, CDR1 is MDHEN and CDR2 is SYDVKM. There are 14 residues in the CDR3.

There are many counts of this clone. The chain carries TRBV11-3 and TRBJ1-1; D is unclear. Trimming pared 2 bases from V and 3 bases from J, leaving 7 bases between. Germline loops: CDR1 SGHNT, CDR2 YENEEA. CDR3 size: 13 residues. CDR3 coding DNA: TGTGCCAGCAGCTTATATTCTGACACTGAAGCTTTCTTT. As protein: CASSLYSDTEAFF.

This clone has only one observation. The chain joins TRBV11-2 to TRBJ1-2, with a weak D call TRBD1 (6 bases). Trimming cost V 1 base and J 2 bases, with 11 bases left between them. CDR1 is SGHAT, CDR2 FQNNGV, per germline. The length of the CDR3 is 15 residues. The CDR3 sequence: CASSLGPGENYGYTF. CDR3 sequence (DNA): TGTGCCAGCAGCTTAGGGCCAGGGGAAAACTATGGCTACACCTTC. The variable domain in full, with the rest retrieved from reference TRBV11-2 and TRBJ1-2, is EAGVAQSPRYKIIEKRQSVAFWCNPISGHATLYWYQQILGQGPKLLIQFQNNGVVDDSQLPKDRFSAERLKGVDSTLKIQPAKLEDSAVYLCASSLGPGENYGYTFGSGTRLTVV.

This clone has more than one count but fewer than ten. This chain uses TRBV2 with TRBJ1-6; D might be TRBD1 (5 bases). CDR3 length: 18 residues. Trimming removed 6 bases from V and 0 bases from J, with 18 bases in between. Germline-derived CDR1 and CDR2 are SNHLY and FYNNEI. CDR3 in DNA: TGTGCCAGCAGAGGGGTGGTCGGAGCGAGCTCCTATAATTCACCCCTCCACTTT. This encodes CASRGVVGASSYNSPLHF.

The chain employs TRBV13 and TRBJ2-7; TRBD2 is a possible D gene (7 bases). CDR1 is PRHDT, CDR2 FYEKMQ, per germline (reference sequence). This CDR3 region has 19 residues. With 0 bases removed from V and 0 bases from J, the gap between germline ends came to 21 bases. The CDR3 DNA reads TGTGCCAGCAGCTTAGGGGGCGGGGGCGTTCAGCTGAGCTCCTACGAGCAGTACTTC. This codes for CASSLGGGGVQLSSYEQYF.

The chain links TRBV7-2 to TRBJ2-7; unclear D gene. Germline V gene data show CDR1 as SGHTA and CDR2 as FQGNSA. The CDR3 runs 15 residues. V was pared by 0 bases and J by 2 bases, with 11 bases between. CDR3 DNA: TGTGCCAGCAGCTTAGCTTCTATCAACGCCTACGAGCAGTACTTC. Translated: CASSLASINAYEQYF.

V usage is TRBV6-2 or TRBV6-3 and J usage is TRBJ2-4; 7 positions match TRBD2. The V gene end was trimmed by 4 bases and the J gene end by 3 bases; junction bases not matched to a gene: 9. Per the germline V gene, CDR1 is MNHEY and CDR2 is SVGEGT. The CDR3 totals 16 residues. CDR3 DNA sequence: TGTGCCAGCAGTTTGCAGGTCCGGGGGGTCAAAAACATTCAGTACTTC. This encodes CASSLQVRGVKNIQYF.

This chain links TRBV6-5 with TRBJ2-7, with D tentatively TRBD2 (6 bases). The CDR3 totals 13 residues. V gave up 4 bases and J gave up 0 bases, with 7 bases separating them. The germline gives CDR1 MNHEY, CDR2 SVGAGI. The CDR3 loop reads CASSFGSSYEQYF. As DNA, the CDR3 is TGTGCCAGCAGTTTCGGGAGCTCCTACGAGCAGTACTTC.

The V call is TRBV9, the J call TRBJ2-1; D possibly corresponds to TRBD1 (5 bases). The V gene's germline CDR1 is SGDLS and CDR2 YYNGEE. V was trimmed by 0 bases and J by 2 bases, leaving 12 bases between them. CDR3 length: 16 residues. In DNA, the CDR3 is TGTGCCAGCAGCGTAGTCGCCAGGGTGACCTACAATGAGCAGTTCTTC. It codes for CASSVVARVTYNEQFF.

This clone has just one count. The chain has TRBV19 and TRBJ1-5; D is unresolved. CDR1 and CDR2 (germline): LNHDA, SQIVND (reference sequence). V dropped 3 bases and J dropped 5 bases, with 11 bases sitting between them. The CDR3 is made up of 14 amino acids. CDR3 in amino acids: CASSIERNDQPQHF. The CDR3 DNA follows: TGTGCCAGTAGTATCGAGAGAAACGATCAGCCCCAGCATTTT.

The genes are TRBV6-5 and TRBJ2-2; 11 nucleotides match TRBD2. This CDR3 is built from 16 residues. Trimming took 0 bases from V and 5 from J; bases not matched to a gene: 2. In germline, CDR1 is MNHEY, CDR2 SVGAGI. The CDR3, as DNA: TGTGCCAGCAGTTACTCGACTAGCGGGGATACCGGGGAGCTGTTTTTT. Translated, it gives CASSYSTSGDTGELFF.

This clone was picked up a small number of times. The V call is TRBV2, the J call TRBJ1-5; unclear D gene. CDR1 is SNHLY, CDR2 FYNNEI, per germline. The V and J ends lost 6 bases and 0 bases respectively, with 6 bases between them. This CDR3 region has 13 residues. CDR3 in amino acids: CASRRDSNQPQHF. The DNA for the CDR3 is TGTGCCAGCAGGAGGGATAGCAATCAGCCCCAGCATTTT. The full variable domain, rest sourced from reference TRBV2 and TRBJ1-5, is EPEVTQTPSHQVTQMGQEVILRCVPISNHLYFYWYRQILGQKVEFLVSFYNNEISEKSEIFDDQFSVERPDGSNFTLKIRSTKLEDSAMYFCASRRDSNQPQHFGDGTRLSIL.

V gene TRBV5-1 combines with J gene TRBJ2-5; D possibly corresponds to TRBD1 (6 bases). The CDR3 spans 14 residues. Trimming pared 0 bases from V and 5 bases from J, leaving 11 bases between. Germline assignment: CDR1 SGHRS and CDR2 YFSETQ. The CDR3 region has the DNA TGCGCCAGCAGCTTGGATCAGGGGTTGGAGACCCAGTACTTC. Residues: CASSLDQGLETQYF. Filled out from reference TRBV5-1 and TRBJ2-5, the complete variable domain reads KAGVTQTPRYLIKTRGQQVTLSCSPISGHRSVSWYQQTPGQGLQFLFEYFSETQRNKGNFPGRFSGRQFSNSRSEMNVSTLELGDSALYLCASSLDQGLETQYFGPGTRLLVL.

The gene calls are TRBV6-5 and TRBJ2-7, with D possibly matching TRBD1 (5 bases). V lost 1 base, J lost 3 bases, and 10 bases lay in between. The germline V gene has CDR1 MNHEY and CDR2 SVGAGI. The length of the CDR3 is 14 residues. CDR3 amino acids: CASSYFGQGYEQYF. Here the CDR3 DNA reads TGTGCCAGCAGTTACTTCGGGCAGGGCTACGAGCAGTACTTC.

This rearrangement joins TRBV7-3 to TRBJ2-1, with unresolved D. The CDR3 consists of 12 residues. Trimming cost V 4 bases and J 5 bases, with 6 bases left between them. Germline assignment: CDR1 SGHTA and CDR2 FQGTGA. The CDR3 sequence: CASSSRHNEQFF. The CDR3 region has the DNA TGTGCCAGCAGCTCGCGGCACAATGAGCAGTTCTTC.

The chain combines TRBV3-1 (or the pseudogene TRBV3-2) with TRBJ1-5; D remains ambiguous. The CDR3 length is 13 residues. Trimming removed 3 bases at V and 4 bases at J, with 7 bases between. Per the germline V gene, CDR1 is LGHDT and CDR2 is YNNKEL (reference sequence). CDR3: CASSHDTNQPQHF. The CDR3 DNA sequence: TGTGCCAGCAGCCACGACACAAATCAGCCCCAGCATTTT.

J is TRBJ1-2 and V is TRBV29-1; D possibly corresponds to TRBD1 (5 bases). Germline-derived CDR1 and CDR2 are SQVTM and ANQGSEA. There are 12 residues in the CDR3. The V gene lost 6 bases and the J gene lost 7 bases, with 15 bases spanning the gap. The CDR3 is CSVSSWGGGYTF. CDR3 nucleotides: TGCAGCGTCTCAAGTTGGGGGGGTGGCTACACCTTC. The entire variable domain, with the rest obtained from reference TRBV29-1 and TRBJ1-2, is as follows: SAVISQKPSRDICQRGTSLTIQCQVDSQVTMMFWYRQQPGQSLTLIATANQGSEATYESGFVIDKFPISRPNLTFSTLTVSNMSPEDSSIYLCSVSSWGGGYTFGSGTRLTVV.

V and J are TRBV12-5 and TRBJ2-2; D is possibly TRBD1 (7 bases). Germline lookup yields CDR1 LGHNT and CDR2 FRNRAP. The CDR3 spans 16 residues. The ends were cut back, 6 bases at V and 0 bases at J, with 14 bases in the middle. CDR3 sequence (DNA): TGTGCTAGTGGGGGCAGGGGGGAAGCGAACACCGGGGAGCTGTTTTTT. Protein sequence: CASGGRGEANTGELFF.

CDR3: CASSYGTSGRELFF. Written as DNA, the CDR3 is TGTGCCAGCAGTTACGGGACTAGCGGCCGGGAGCTGTTTTTT. This chain connects TRBV6-2 or TRBV6-3 to TRBJ2-2; 11 nucleotides agree with TRBD2. This CDR3 spans 14 amino acids. J gave up 9 bases and V 2 bases, and 2 bases lay outside the gene matches. Germline CDR1 and CDR2: MNHEY and SVGEGT.

The CDR3 protein is CASRMTGGGDTQYF. CDR3 coding DNA: TGTGCCAGTAGGATGACAGGGGGCGGGGATACGCAGTATTTT. This chain connects TRBV19 to TRBJ2-3; TRBD1 aligns across 10 bases. The CDR3 loop spans 14 amino acids. Germline V gene sequence: CDR1 LNHDA, CDR2 SQIVND (reference sequence). Germline trimming cut 6 bases from V and 6 bases from J; bases unmatched to any gene: 6.

The chain has TRBV7-2 and TRBJ1-2, with D maybe TRBD1 (5 bases). The V and J ends lost 5 bases and 4 bases respectively, with 14 bases between them. CDR3 length: 14 amino acids. Germline CDR1 SGHTA, CDR2 FQGNSA. The CDR3 protein is CASSPAGRGYGYTF. As DNA, the CDR3 is TGTGCCAGCAGCCCGGCCGGGAGGGGCTATGGCTACACCTTC.

The V and J genes are TRBV9 and TRBJ1-3; 10 bases map to TRBD1. This CDR3 region has 14 residues. Germline CDR1 SGDLS, CDR2 YYNGEE. V lost 0 bases to trimming and J lost 11 bases; unmatched junction nucleotides: 5. The CDR3 loop is CASSVAGTGVPIYF. The CDR3 nucleotides read TGTGCCAGCAGCGTAGCCGGGACAGGGGTCCCCATATATTTT.

The chain couples TRBV4-3 to TRBJ1-2; no clear D. Germline CDR1 and CDR2: LGHNA and YSLEER. V lost 1 base to trimming and J lost 0 bases, with 3 bases between them. The CDR3 runs to 13 residues. The CDR3 region has the DNA TGCGCCAGCAGCCAAGGAGCTAACTATGGCTACACCTTC. It codes for CASSQGANYGYTF.

This clone was recorded only once. This chain connects TRBV29-1 to TRBJ1-2; 7 positions match TRBD1. There are 14 residues in the CDR3. Losses at the gene ends were 5 bases for V and 7 bases for J; bases not matched to a gene: 13. Germline V CDR1 and CDR2: SQVTM, ANQGSEA. The CDR3 loop reads CSVTTTGRMGGYTF. The CDR3 nucleotides read TGCAGCGTTACCACGACAGGGCGGATGGGTGGCTACACCTTC.